This T cell receptor beta chain was found in a study of blood T cell repertoires in COVID-19. The germline V gene encodes CDR1 KGHSH and CDR2 LQKENI. Deletions cut 1 base from V and 2 bases from J, with 9 bases between. The CDR3 extends over 16 amino acids. TCRdb keeps only in-frame clones here, not all; method: immunoSEQ multiplex PCR. The table has 200,000 to 250,000 clones, over 80% seen once; the top ten hold under 4.5%. The material sequenced was PBMCs or T cells enriched from blood (not recorded which). This receptor was taken from a woman aged 25-40 years who had been exposed to COVID-19. This chain links TRBV18 with TRBJ2-6, with a possible D match to TRBD1 (5 bases). The CDR3 here is CASSPRGPPGANVLTF. CDR3 coding DNA: TGTGCCAGCTCACCACGGGGCCCGCCTGGGGCCAACGTCCTGACTTTC.